The clone carrying this T cell receptor (beta chain) was detected a few times. Antigen unknown. The CDR3 extends over 14 amino acids. Per germline, CDR1 SGHKS and CDR2 YYEKEE (reference sequence). V was cut by 3 bases and J by 4 bases, with 13 bases left in between. TCRdb keeps only in-frame clones here, not all; method: immunoSEQ multiplex PCR. The profile shows approximately 82,000 clones, more than 80% of them singletons. This sample was taken from a study of OX40 agonist ivuxolimab in advanced cancers. Study details: The dose of intravenous ivuxolimab that patients received every 2 weeks ranged from 0.01 to 10 mg/kg. A partial response was reached by three patients: one with hepatocellular carcinoma and two with cutaneous melanoma.

Study observations and caveats: At 0.1-3.0 mg/kg, partial responders had clonal expansion among the lowest observed. In CD8+ T cells, expanded clones were on average more numerous than in CD4+.

The specimen was CD4+ or CD8+ T cells sorted from blood, collected in a trial of the OX40 agonist ivuxolimab. This chain connects TRBV5-5 to TRBJ2-5, with D hard to call. The TCR was taken from an adult with an advanced solid tumor such as melanoma, head and neck, liver or kidney cancer. The CDR3 DNA is TGTGCCAGCAGCTCAACCGGCCCCCGAGAGACCCAGTACTTC. This sequence encodes CASSSTGPRETQYF.